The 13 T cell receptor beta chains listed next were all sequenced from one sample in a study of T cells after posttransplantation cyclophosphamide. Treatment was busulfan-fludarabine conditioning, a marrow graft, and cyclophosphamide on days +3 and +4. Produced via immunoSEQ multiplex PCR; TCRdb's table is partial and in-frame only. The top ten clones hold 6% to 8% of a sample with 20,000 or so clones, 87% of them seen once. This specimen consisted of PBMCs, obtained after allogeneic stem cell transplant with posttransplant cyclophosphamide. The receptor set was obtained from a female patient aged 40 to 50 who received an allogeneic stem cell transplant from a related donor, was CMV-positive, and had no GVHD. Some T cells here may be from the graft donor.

CDR3 region: CASSLSQVSQPQHF. CDR3 coding DNA: TGTGCCAGCAGCTTAAGTCAGGTCAGTCAGCCCCAGCATTTT. This chain connects TRBV11-2 to TRBJ1-5; D unresolved. This CDR3 has 14 amino acids. The germline gives CDR1 SGHAT, CDR2 FQNNGV. Trimming shortened V by 2 bases and J by 6 bases, and 11 bases separated the two germline ends.

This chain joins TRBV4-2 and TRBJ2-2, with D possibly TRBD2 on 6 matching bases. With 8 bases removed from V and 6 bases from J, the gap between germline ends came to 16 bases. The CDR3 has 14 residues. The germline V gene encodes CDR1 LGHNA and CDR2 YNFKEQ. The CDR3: CASRDSNLAGELFF. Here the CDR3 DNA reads TGTGCCAGCCGGGACTCCAACTTGGCCGGGGAGCTGTTTTTT.

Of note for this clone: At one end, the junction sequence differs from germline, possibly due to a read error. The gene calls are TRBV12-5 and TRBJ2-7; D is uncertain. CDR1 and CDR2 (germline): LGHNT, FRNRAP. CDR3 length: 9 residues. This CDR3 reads CASGRETFF. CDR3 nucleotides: TGTGCTAGTGGCCGCGAAACCTTCTTC.

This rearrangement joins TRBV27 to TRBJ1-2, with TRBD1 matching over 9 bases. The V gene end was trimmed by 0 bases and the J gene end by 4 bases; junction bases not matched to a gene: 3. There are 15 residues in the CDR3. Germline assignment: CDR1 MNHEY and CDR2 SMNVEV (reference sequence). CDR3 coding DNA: TGTGCCAGCAGTTTATCTTTGACAGGGGGCTATGGCTACACCTTC. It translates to CASSLSLTGGYGYTF.

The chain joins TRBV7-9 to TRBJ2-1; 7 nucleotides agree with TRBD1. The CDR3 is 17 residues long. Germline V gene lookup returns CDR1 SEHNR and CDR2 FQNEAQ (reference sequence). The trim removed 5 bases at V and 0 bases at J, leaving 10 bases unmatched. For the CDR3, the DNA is TGTGCCAGCAGCCAGGGGGTTAGCGCAAGCTCCTACAATGAGCAGTTCTTC. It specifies CASSQGVSASSYNEQFF. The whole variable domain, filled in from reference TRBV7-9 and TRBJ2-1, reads DTGVSQNPRHKITKRGQNVTFRCDPISEHNRLYWYRQTLGQGPEFLTYFQNEAQLEKSRLLSDRFSAERPKGSFSTLEIQRTEQGDSAMYLCASSQGVSASSYNEQFFGPGTRLTVL.

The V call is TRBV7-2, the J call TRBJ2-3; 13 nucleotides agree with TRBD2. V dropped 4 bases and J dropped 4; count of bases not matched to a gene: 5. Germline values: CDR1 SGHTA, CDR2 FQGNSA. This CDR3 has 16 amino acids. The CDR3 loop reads CASSSPGLAGADTQYF. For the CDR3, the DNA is TGTGCCAGCAGCTCACCTGGACTAGCGGGAGCAGATACGCAGTATTTT.

Here the CDR3 DNA reads TGTGCCAGCAGCTCTCCGACAGGTAACACTGAAGCTTTCTTT. As protein: CASSSPTGNTEAFF. This chain links TRBV7-3 with TRBJ1-1; TRBD1 is a possible D gene (6 bases). CDR1 and CDR2 (germline): SGHTA, FQGTGA. This CDR3 is 14 amino acids long. The V end lost 4 bases, the J end lost 2 bases, and 11 bases lay between the germline ends.

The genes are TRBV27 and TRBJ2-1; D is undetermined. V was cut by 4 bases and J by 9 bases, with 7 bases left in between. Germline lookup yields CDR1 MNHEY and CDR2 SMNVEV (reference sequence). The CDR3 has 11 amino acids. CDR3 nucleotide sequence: TGTGCCAGCAGTTCGCCCGGTGAGCAGTTCTTC. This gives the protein CASSSPGEQFF.

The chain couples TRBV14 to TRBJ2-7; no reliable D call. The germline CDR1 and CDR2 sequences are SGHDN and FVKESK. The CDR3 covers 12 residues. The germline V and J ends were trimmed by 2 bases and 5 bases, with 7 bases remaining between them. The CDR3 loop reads CASSQSSHEQYF. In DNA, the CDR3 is TGTGCCAGCAGCCAATCATCCCACGAGCAGTACTTC.

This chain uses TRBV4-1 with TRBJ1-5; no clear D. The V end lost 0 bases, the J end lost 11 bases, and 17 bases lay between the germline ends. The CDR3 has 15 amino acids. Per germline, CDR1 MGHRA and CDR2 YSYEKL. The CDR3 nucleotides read TGCGCCAGCAGCCAAGATATGGCGGCTTTACTGGCCCAGCATTTT. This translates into CASSQDMAALLAQHF.

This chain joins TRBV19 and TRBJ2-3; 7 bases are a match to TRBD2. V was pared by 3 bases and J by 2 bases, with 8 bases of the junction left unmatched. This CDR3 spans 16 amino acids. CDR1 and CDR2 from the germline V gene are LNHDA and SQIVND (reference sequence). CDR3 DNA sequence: TGTGCCAGTAGTATCTGGCGGGGGACCCTCACAGATACGCAGTATTTT. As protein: CASSIWRGTLTDTQYF.

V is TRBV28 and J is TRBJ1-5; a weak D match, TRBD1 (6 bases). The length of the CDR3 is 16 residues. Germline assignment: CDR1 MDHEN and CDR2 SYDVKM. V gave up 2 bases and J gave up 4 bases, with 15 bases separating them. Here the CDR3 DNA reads TGTGCCAGCAGTTTACACACAGGGCTAGGGAATCAGCCCCAGCATTTT. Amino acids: CASSLHTGLGNQPQHF.

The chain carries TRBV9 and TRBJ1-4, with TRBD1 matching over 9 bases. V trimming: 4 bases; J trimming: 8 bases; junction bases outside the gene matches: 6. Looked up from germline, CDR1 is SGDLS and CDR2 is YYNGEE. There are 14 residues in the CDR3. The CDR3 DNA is TGTGCCAGCAGCCCCGGGACAGGGCAGGAAAAACTGTTTTTT. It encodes CASSPGTGQEKLFF.